Presented here are 6 T cell receptor beta chains from one specimen sequenced in a study of siplizumab effects on memory and regulatory T cells. Sequenced by immunoSEQ multiplex PCR; TCRdb stores in-frame clones only, minus some. The sample lists some 100,000 clones; 94% were seen once. The sample was Tregs sorted from blood. Every receptor here comes from a human donor in good health.

CDR3 sequence: CASSLANTGELFF. As DNA, the CDR3 is TGCGCCAGCAGCTTGGCGAACACCGGGGAGCTGTTTTTT. The chain joins TRBV5-1 to TRBJ2-2; D ambiguous. V gave up 0 bases and J gave up 0 bases, with 0 bases separating them. The CDR3 has 13 residues. From germline, CDR1 is SGHRS and CDR2 YFSETQ. Drawing the rest from reference TRBV5-1 and TRBJ2-2, the complete variable domain is KAGVTQTPRYLIKTRGQQVTLSCSPISGHRSVSWYQQTPGQGLQFLFEYFSETQRNKGNFPGRFSGRQFSNSRSEMNVSTLELGDSALYLCASSLANTGELFFGEGSRLTVL.

The CDR3, as DNA: TGTGCCAGCAGCTTATCGAGCAGCAGGAACACCATATATTTT. Translation: CASSLSSSRNTIYF. V gene TRBV7-2 combines with J gene TRBJ1-3; D ambiguous. V was pared by 2 bases and J by 7 bases, with 12 bases between. CDR3 length: 14 amino acids. Germline values: CDR1 SGHTA, CDR2 FQGNSA.

The chain links TRBV7-8 to TRBJ2-2; 8 nucleotides agree with TRBD1. CDR1 is SGHVS and CDR2 is FQNEAQ in the germline V gene. The length of the CDR3 is 15 residues. V was pared by 5 bases and J by 3 bases, with 5 bases of the junction left unmatched. CDR3 DNA sequence: TGTGCCAGCAGCCTTGGACAGGGATACACCGGGGAGCTGTTTTTT. Protein product: CASSLGQGYTGELFF.

The rearrangement uses TRBV15 and TRBJ1-5; D unresolved. The germline CDR1 and CDR2 sequences are LNHNV and YYDKDF (reference sequence). With 5 bases removed from V and 7 bases from J, the gap between germline ends came to 9 bases. The CDR3 extends over 12 amino acids. CDR3: CATSPLRQPQHF. The CDR3 bases are TGTGCCACCAGCCCCCTTCGGCAGCCCCAGCATTTT.

The chain combines TRBV5-1 with TRBJ2-3; D gene uncertain. V lost 1 base to trimming and J lost 2 bases, with 11 bases between them. CDR1 and CDR2 from the germline V gene are SGHRS and YFSETQ. This CDR3 has 15 amino acids. CDR3 loop: CASSLSLGSTDTQYF. DNA of the CDR3: TGCGCCAGCAGCTTGTCTCTAGGTTCCACAGATACGCAGTATTTT.

The chain links TRBV21-1 to TRBJ2-7. TRBV21-1 is a pseudogene locus. The CDR3 covers 11 residues. CDR3 bases: TGTGCCAGCATCCCTCGCCTTGGACCACACTTC. It specifies CASIPRLGPHF.